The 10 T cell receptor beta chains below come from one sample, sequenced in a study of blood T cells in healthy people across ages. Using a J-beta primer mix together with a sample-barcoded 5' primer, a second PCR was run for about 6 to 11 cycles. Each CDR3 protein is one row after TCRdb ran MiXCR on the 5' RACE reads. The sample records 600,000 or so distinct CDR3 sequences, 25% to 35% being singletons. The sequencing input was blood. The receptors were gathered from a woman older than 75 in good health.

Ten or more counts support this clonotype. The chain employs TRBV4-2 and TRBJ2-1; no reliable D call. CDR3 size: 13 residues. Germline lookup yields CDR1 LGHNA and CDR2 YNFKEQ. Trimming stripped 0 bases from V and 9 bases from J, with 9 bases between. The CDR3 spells CASSQDITSEQFF. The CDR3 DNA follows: TGTGCCAGCAGCCAAGATATAACGAGTGAGCAGTTCTTC.

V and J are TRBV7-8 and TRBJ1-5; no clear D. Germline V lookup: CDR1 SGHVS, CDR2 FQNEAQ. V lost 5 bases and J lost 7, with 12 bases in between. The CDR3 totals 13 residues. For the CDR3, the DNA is TGTGCCAGCAGCCCCCATTCAAGCCAGCCCCAGCATTTT. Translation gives CASSPHSSQPQHF.

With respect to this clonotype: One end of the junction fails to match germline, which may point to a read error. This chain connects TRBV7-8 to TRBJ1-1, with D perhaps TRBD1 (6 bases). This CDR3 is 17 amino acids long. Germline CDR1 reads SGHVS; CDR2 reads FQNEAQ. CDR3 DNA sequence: TGTGCCAGCAGCTTAGAATGGGGGCTTGGTTGGAACACTGGAGCTTTCTTT. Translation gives CASSLEWGLGWNTGAFF.

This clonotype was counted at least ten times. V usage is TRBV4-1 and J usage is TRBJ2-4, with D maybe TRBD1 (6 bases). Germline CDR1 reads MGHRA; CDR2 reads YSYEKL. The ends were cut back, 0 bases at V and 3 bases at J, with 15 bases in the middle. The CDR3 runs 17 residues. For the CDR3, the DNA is TGCGCCAGCAGCCAAGACCCCACAGGGTCGGACAAAAACATTCAGTACTTC. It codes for CASSQDPTGSDKNIQYF.

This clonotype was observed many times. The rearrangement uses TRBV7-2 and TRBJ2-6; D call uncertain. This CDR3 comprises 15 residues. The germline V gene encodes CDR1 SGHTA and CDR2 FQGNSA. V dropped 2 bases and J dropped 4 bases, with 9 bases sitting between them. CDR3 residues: CASSLYTPGANVLTF. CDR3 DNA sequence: TGTGCCAGCAGCTTATATACCCCCGGGGCCAACGTCCTGACTTTC. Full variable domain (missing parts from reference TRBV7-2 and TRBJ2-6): GAGVSQSPSNKVTEKGKDVELRCDPISGHTALYWYRQSLGQGLEFLIYFQGNSAPDKSGLPSDRFSAERTGGSVSTLTIQRTQQEDSAVYLCASSLYTPGANVLTFGAGSRLTVL.

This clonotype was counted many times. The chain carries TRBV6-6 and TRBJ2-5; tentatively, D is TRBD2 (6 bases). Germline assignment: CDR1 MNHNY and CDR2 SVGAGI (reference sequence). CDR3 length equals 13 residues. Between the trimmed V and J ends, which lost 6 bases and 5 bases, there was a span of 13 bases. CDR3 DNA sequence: TGTGCCAGCAGAGGGACTCAACGGGAGACCCAGTACTTC. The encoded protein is CASRGTQRETQYF.

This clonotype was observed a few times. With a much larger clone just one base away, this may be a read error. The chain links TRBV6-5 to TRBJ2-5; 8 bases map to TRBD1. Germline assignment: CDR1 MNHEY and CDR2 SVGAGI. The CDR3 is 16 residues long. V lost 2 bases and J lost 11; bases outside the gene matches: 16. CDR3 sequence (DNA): TGTGCCAGCAGTTACCAATGGACAGGGAGGATCGATGAGCAGTACTTC. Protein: CASSYQWTGRIDEQYF.

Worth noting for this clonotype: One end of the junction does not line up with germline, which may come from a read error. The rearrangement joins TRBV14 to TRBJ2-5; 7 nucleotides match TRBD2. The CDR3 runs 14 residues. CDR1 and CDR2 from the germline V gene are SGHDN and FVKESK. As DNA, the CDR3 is TGTGCCCGCAGCCGGGGGGACCGTTTGGGGACCCAGTACTTC. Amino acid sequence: CARSRGDRLGTQYF.

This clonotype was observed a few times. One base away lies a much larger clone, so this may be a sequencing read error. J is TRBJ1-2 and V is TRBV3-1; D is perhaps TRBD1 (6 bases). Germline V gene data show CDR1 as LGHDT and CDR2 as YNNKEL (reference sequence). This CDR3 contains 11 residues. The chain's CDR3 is CAGSEDRRYTF. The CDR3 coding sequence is TGTGCCGGCAGCGAAGACAGGCGTTACACCTTC.

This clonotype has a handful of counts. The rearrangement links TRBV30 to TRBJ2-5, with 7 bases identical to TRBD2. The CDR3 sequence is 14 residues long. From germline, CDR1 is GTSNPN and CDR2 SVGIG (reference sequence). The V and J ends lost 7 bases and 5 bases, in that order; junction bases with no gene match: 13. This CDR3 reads CALGVAGGCETQYF. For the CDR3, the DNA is TGTGCCTTAGGGGTAGCGGGCGGTTGCGAGACCCAGTACTTC. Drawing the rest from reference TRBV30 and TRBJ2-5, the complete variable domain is SQTIHQWPATLVQPVGSPLSLECTVEGTSNPNLYWYRQAAGRGLQLLFYSVGIGQISSEVPQNLSASRPQDRQFILSSKKLLLSDSGFYLCALGVAGGCETQYFGPGTRLLVL.